The present T cell receptor (beta chain) was sequenced within a study of siplizumab effects on memory and regulatory T cells. Study results and caveats: Suppression by proliferating Tregs derived from siplizumab cultures was not verified.

Method: immunoSEQ multiplex PCR; TCRdb's copy keeps in-frame clones and lacks some. The sample gives about 7,400 clones, around 72% of which show up once; 48% is in the top ten. The CDR3 loop spans 15 amino acids. Germline V CDR1 and CDR2: MNHEY, SMNVEV (reference sequence). V lost 0 bases and J lost 4; bases outside the gene matches: 1. This clone was detected only a few times. Its antigen is still unknown. The receptor's source is a human donor in good health. Input material: effector memory CD8+ T cells sorted from blood. This sample's subset: unstimulated CD8+ effector memory T cells. The chain employs TRBV27 and TRBJ2-2; 8 bases match TRBD2. The CDR3 nucleotides are TGTGCCAGCAGTTTATCTAGCGGGGTCACCGGGGAGCTGTTTTTT. Its protein product is CASSLSSGVTGELFF.